The 5 T cell receptor beta chains below were found in one sample sequenced in a study of cytotoxic CD8 clonotypes in ibrutinib-treated CLL. TCRdb's copy holds only in-frame clones and misses some; the assay was immunoSEQ multiplex PCR. The data show approximately 70,000 clones, approximately 80% seen once. The sample was PBMCs, taken at disease progression, from a patient treated with ibrutinib. The receptors were sampled from a human donor with chronic lymphocytic leukemia.

The rearrangement uses TRBV6-1 and TRBJ2-5; D remains ambiguous. V was trimmed by 5 bases and J by 1 base, leaving 8 bases between them. This CDR3 region has 13 residues. Germline V gene sequence: CDR1 MNHNS, CDR2 SASEGT. The CDR3 reads CASSPQTQETQYF. For the CDR3, the DNA is TGTGCCAGCAGTCCGCAGACCCAAGAGACCCAGTACTTC.

This clone was found a few times. This chain links TRBV28 with TRBJ1-1; weak D call: TRBD1 (5 bases). The germline V and J ends were trimmed by 5 bases and 6 bases, with 13 bases remaining between them. Germline CDR1 reads MDHEN; CDR2 reads SYDVKM. The CDR3 has 13 residues. CDR3 nucleotides: TGTGCCAGCAGTAGGTGGGGGAGCGCTGAAGCTTTCTTT. It codes for CASSRWGSAEAFF.

This rearrangement joins TRBV6-4 to TRBJ2-3; D uncertain. Germline-derived CDR1 and CDR2 are MRHNA and SNTAGT. The CDR3 runs 13 residues. Between the trimmed V and J ends, which lost 6 bases and 4 bases, there was a span of 11 bases. CDR3 residues: CASRRNEADTQYF. The CDR3 region has the DNA TGTGCCAGCAGGAGGAATGAGGCAGATACGCAGTATTTT.

V is TRBV7-9 and J is TRBJ2-7, with TRBD2 matching over 9 bases. The V gene's germline CDR1 is SEHNR and CDR2 FQNEAQ (reference sequence). The V segment lost 8 bases and the J segment 2 bases; nucleotides outside the gene matches: 1. This CDR3 is 12 amino acids long. The CDR3 coding sequence is TGTGCCAGCCGCGGGAGGGCCTACGAGCAGTACTTC. It codes for CASRGRAYEQYF.

The J gene is TRBJ1-5, the V gene TRBV2; D is unresolved. Trimming cost V 6 bases and J 6 bases, with 9 bases left between them. Germline V gene sequence: CDR1 SNHLY, CDR2 FYNNEI. The CDR3 runs to 12 residues. The CDR3 reads CASRGWAQPQHF. CDR3 sequence (DNA): TGTGCCAGCAGGGGGTGGGCTCAGCCCCAGCATTTT.